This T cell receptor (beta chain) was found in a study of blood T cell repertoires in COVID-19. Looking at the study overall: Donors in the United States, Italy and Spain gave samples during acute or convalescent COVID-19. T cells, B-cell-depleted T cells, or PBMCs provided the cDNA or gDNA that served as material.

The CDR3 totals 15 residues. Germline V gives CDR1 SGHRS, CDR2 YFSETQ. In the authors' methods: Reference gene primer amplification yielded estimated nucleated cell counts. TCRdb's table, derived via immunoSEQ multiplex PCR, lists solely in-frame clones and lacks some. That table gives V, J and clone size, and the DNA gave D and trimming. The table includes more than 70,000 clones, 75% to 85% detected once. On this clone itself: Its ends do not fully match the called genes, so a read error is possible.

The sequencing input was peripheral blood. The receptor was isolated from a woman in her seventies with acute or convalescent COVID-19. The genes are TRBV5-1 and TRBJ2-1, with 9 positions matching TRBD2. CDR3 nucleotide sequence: TGCGCCGGCAGCCGCGGCGGGGGGGGATACAATGAGCAGTTCTTC. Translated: CAGSRGGGGYNEQFF.